The 22 T cell receptor beta chains listed next were all sequenced from one sample in a study of blood T cell repertoires in COVID-19. Sequencing used immunoSEQ multiplex PCR; TCRdb keeps in-frame clones, though not all of them. The sample contains around 210,000 clones, 70% to 85% of which appear only once. Sequencing was done on a sample of peripheral blood. These receptors all stem from a woman older than 75 with COVID-19, enrolled during active disease.

The J gene is TRBJ2-7, the V gene TRBV19, with 7 bases aligning to TRBD1. The CDR3 consists of 13 residues. Trimming removed 5 bases from V and 4 bases from J; junction bases left unmatched: 5. CDR1 is LNHDA and CDR2 is SQIVND in the germline V gene (reference sequence). The CDR3 is CASSRQGLYEQYF. CDR3 nucleotides: TGTGCCAGTAGTCGACAGGGATTATACGAGCAGTACTTC.

The chain recombines TRBV5-1 with TRBJ2-1; 8 positions agree with TRBD1. The CDR3 is 16 amino acids. Trimming removed 3 bases from V and 2 bases from J; junction bases left unmatched: 7. Germline loops: CDR1 SGHRS, CDR2 YFSETQ. In DNA, the CDR3 is TGCGCCAGCAGCTCGACAGGACAGGGAACCTACAATGAGCAGTTCTTC. Its translation is CASSSTGQGTYNEQFF.

This chain connects TRBV5-1 to TRBJ1-2; D is ambiguous. There are 14 residues in the CDR3. Trimming pared 3 bases from V and 4 bases from J, leaving 13 bases between. Germline-derived CDR1 and CDR2 are SGHRS and YFSETQ. CDR3 amino acids: CASSSLLEGYGYTF. The CDR3 DNA follows: TGCGCCAGCAGCTCCCTATTGGAGGGCTATGGCTACACCTTC.

The chain employs TRBV9 and TRBJ1-1, with D maybe TRBD1 (5 bases). Germline V lookup: CDR1 SGDLS, CDR2 YYNGEE. The V end was cut by 4 bases, the J end by 1 base, with 11 bases between. The CDR3 contains 14 residues. In DNA, the CDR3 is TGTGCCAGCAGCCTCATGGGGGGGAACACTGAAGCTTTCTTT. Protein product: CASSLMGGNTEAFF. Variable domain in full (rest from reference TRBV9 and TRBJ1-1): DSGVTQTPKHLITATGQRVTLRCSPRSGDLSVYWYQQSLDQGLQFLIQYYNGEERAKGNILERFSAQQFPDLHSELNLSSLELGDSALYFCASSLMGGNTEAFFGQGTRLTVV.

This chain links TRBV6-5 with TRBJ2-1; 8 bases fit TRBD2. Germline V gene sequence: CDR1 MNHEY, CDR2 SVGAGI. The CDR3 runs to 15 residues. The V gene end was trimmed by 0 bases and the J gene end by 8 bases; junction bases not matched to a gene: 6. The CDR3 protein is CASSYSSGGLYEQFF. The CDR3, as DNA: TGTGCCAGCAGTTACTCGTCGGGAGGGCTTTATGAGCAGTTCTTC.

The chain has TRBV7-9 and TRBJ2-1; tentative D call: TRBD1 (5 bases). This CDR3 is built from 15 residues. Trimming took 0 bases from V and 1 from J, leaving 7 bases between them. Germline V CDR1 and CDR2: SEHNR, FQNEAQ (reference sequence). In DNA form, the CDR3 reads TGTGCCAGCAGCTTAGCCCAGGGATCCTACAATGAGCAGTTCTTC. The encoded protein is CASSLAQGSYNEQFF. The variable domain in full, completed from reference TRBV7-9 and TRBJ2-1, reads DTGVSQNPRHKITKRGQNVTFRCDPISEHNRLYWYRQTLGQGPEFLTYFQNEAQLEKSRLLSDRFSAERPKGSFSTLEIQRTEQGDSAMYLCASSLAQGSYNEQFFGPGTRLTVL.

V and J are TRBV14 and TRBJ2-1, with a tentative D call TRBD1 (7 bases). CDR1 SGHDN and CDR2 FVKESK come from the germline V gene. CDR3 length equals 14 residues. Trimming took off 5 bases at V and 7 bases at J, with 15 bases between the two ends. The CDR3 is CASSIRTGGNEQFF. DNA for the CDR3: TGTGCCAGCAGCATTCGGACAGGAGGGAATGAGCAGTTCTTC.

The chain couples TRBV6-1 to TRBJ1-1, with 9 bases fitting TRBD1. This CDR3 has 19 amino acids. The junction had 20 bases not matched to a gene; V was cut back by 4 bases and J by 5 bases. Looked up from germline, CDR1 is MNHNS and CDR2 is SASEGT. This chain's CDR3 is CASSARTGAPHMGTTEAFF. DNA for the CDR3: TGTGCCAGCAGTGCCCGGACAGGGGCCCCACATATGGGGACTACTGAAGCTTTCTTT.

The chain combines TRBV5-1 with TRBJ2-1, with 8 positions matching TRBD2. The CDR3 loop spans 17 amino acids. Germline trimming cut 2 bases from V and 4 bases from J; bases unmatched to any gene: 11. The germline CDR1 and CDR2 sequences are SGHRS and YFSETQ. The CDR3 region has the DNA TGCGCCAGCAGCTTAGTCCCGGGAGGGCCCCAGTACAATGAGCAGTTCTTC. Amino acid sequence: CASSLVPGGPQYNEQFF. The complete variable domain, with remaining parts taken from reference TRBV5-1 and TRBJ2-1, reads KAGVTQTPRYLIKTRGQQVTLSCSPISGHRSVSWYQQTPGQGLQFLFEYFSETQRNKGNFPGRFSGRQFSNSRSEMNVSTLELGDSALYLCASSLVPGGPQYNEQFFGPGTRLTVL.

The chain joins TRBV15 to TRBJ1-6; D possibly corresponds to TRBD1 (5 bases). CDR1 is LNHNV and CDR2 is YYDKDF in the germline V gene (reference sequence). Trimming stripped 1 base from V and 10 bases from J, with 11 bases between. The CDR3 sequence is 14 residues long. The CDR3: CATSRGQGGSPLHF. CDR3 nucleotides: TGTGCCACCAGCAGAGGCCAGGGAGGGTCACCCCTCCACTTT.

The chain is built from TRBV6-1 and TRBJ2-2; weak D call: TRBD2 (5 bases). This CDR3 comprises 14 residues. Germline CDR1 reads MNHNS; CDR2 reads SASEGT. Trimming removed 2 bases from V and 4 bases from J, with 8 bases in between. CDR3 residues: CASSERGSTGELFF. The CDR3 DNA reads TGTGCCAGCAGTGAACGAGGGAGCACCGGGGAGCTGTTTTTT.

This sequence joins TRBV5-1 and TRBJ1-3; possibly TRBD1 for D (5 bases). Germline values: CDR1 SGHRS, CDR2 YFSETQ. The ends were cut back, 3 bases at V and 3 bases at J, with 10 bases in the middle. This CDR3 region has 14 residues. The CDR3: CASSSQGYGNTIYF. CDR3 nucleotide sequence: TGCGCCAGCAGCTCCCAGGGTTATGGAAACACCATATATTTT.

The rearrangement joins TRBV18 to TRBJ1-6; 11 bases line up with TRBD1. Germline trimming cut 6 bases from V and 10 bases from J; bases unmatched to any gene: 8. Germline V lookup: CDR1 KGHSH, CDR2 LQKENI. The CDR3 is made up of 15 amino acids. The CDR3 DNA follows: TGTGCCAGCTCCCCAGGGACAGGGGGTCAATCACCCCTCCACTTT. It encodes CASSPGTGGQSPLHF.

This clone has only one observation. This chain connects TRBV10-3 to TRBJ1-2; TRBD1 aligns across 7 bases. Looked up from germline, CDR1 is ENHRY and CDR2 is SYGVKD. The CDR3 has 12 amino acids. The V and J ends lost 10 bases and 3 bases, in that order; junction bases with no gene match: 5. CDR3 sequence (DNA): TGTGCCAGCACAGGGGACTACTATGGCTACACCTTC. It specifies CASTGDYYGYTF.

This clone appeared once. The J gene is TRBJ2-7, the V gene TRBV12-3 or TRBV12-4; the match to TRBD1 covers 8 bases. The CDR3 length is 12 residues. The V and J ends lost 6 bases and 6 bases, in that order; junction bases with no gene match: 4. The CDR3 sequence: CASSLTGGEQYF. The CDR3 DNA reads TGTGCCAGCAGCCTAACAGGGGGCGAGCAGTACTTC.

This chain connects TRBV5-1 to TRBJ2-3; 8 bases line up with TRBD2. This CDR3 spans 16 amino acids. Unmatched junction bases numbered 13, after V lost 6 bases and J lost 4 bases. Per the germline V gene, CDR1 is SGHRS and CDR2 is YFSETQ. Here the CDR3 reads CASTRQPGGGADTQYF. The CDR3 DNA is TGCGCCAGCACCCGACAGCCGGGGGGGGGCGCAGATACGCAGTATTTT.

The chain uses TRBV19 and TRBJ2-2, with 13 positions matching TRBD2. This CDR3 has 17 amino acids. Germline V gives CDR1 LNHDA, CDR2 SQIVND (reference sequence). Trimming removed 7 bases from V and 5 bases from J; junction bases left unmatched: 10. The CDR3 region is CASKAGLAGWRTGELFF. The CDR3 coding sequence is TGTGCCAGTAAGGCGGGACTAGCGGGGTGGCGGACCGGGGAGCTGTTTTTT.

The rearrangement links TRBV5-1 to TRBJ2-2, with D possibly matching TRBD2 (6 bases). The germline V and J ends were trimmed by 7 bases and 4 bases, with 17 bases remaining between them. CDR1 and CDR2 from the germline V gene are SGHRS and YFSETQ. This CDR3 comprises 15 residues. This CDR3 reads CASGLGGRGTGELFF. In nucleotides, the CDR3 is TGCGCCAGCGGCCTTGGGGGGAGAGGCACCGGGGAGCTGTTTTTT.

In its sample, this clone was seen a few times. The chain recombines TRBV6-6 with TRBJ1-2, with 11 bases aligning to TRBD1. Unmatched junction bases numbered 15, after V lost 5 bases and J lost 7 bases. There are 17 residues in the CDR3. Germline loops: CDR1 MNHNY, CDR2 SVGAGI (reference sequence). CDR3 amino acids: CASSPLGVSDRGLGYTF. CDR3 coding DNA: TGTGCCAGCAGTCCATTGGGAGTATCGGACAGGGGGCTTGGCTACACCTTC.

This clone appeared once. This sequence joins TRBV27 and TRBJ1-2; 8 bases match TRBD1. The junction had 4 bases not matched to a gene; V was cut back by 6 bases and J by 4 bases. In germline, CDR1 is MNHEY, CDR2 SMNVEV (reference sequence). The CDR3 spans 13 residues. The CDR3 nucleotides read TGTGCCAGCAGAGCCGGGACAGGCTATGGCTACACCTTC. Translation gives CASRAGTGYGYTF.

This clone was seen a single time. The rearrangement joins TRBV7-6 to TRBJ2-1, with 7 bases lining up with TRBD1. This CDR3 contains 14 residues. The trim removed 4 bases at V and 6 bases at J, leaving 6 bases unmatched. CDR1 is SGHVS and CDR2 is FNYEAQ in the germline V gene. The CDR3 DNA sequence: TGTGCCAGCAGCTCACGACAGGGCGCCAATGAGCAGTTCTTC. Protein sequence: CASSSRQGANEQFF. Drawing the rest from reference TRBV7-6 and TRBJ2-1, the complete variable domain is GAGVSQSPRYKVTKRGQDVALRCDPISGHVSLYWYRQALGQGPEFLTYFNYEAQQDKSGLPNDRFSAERPEGSISTLTIQRTEQRDSAMYRCASSSRQGANEQFFGPGTRLTVL.

This clone was detected a few times. The rearrangement links TRBV2 to TRBJ2-2; 10 nucleotides agree with TRBD2. Germline V gives CDR1 SNHLY, CDR2 FYNNEI. This CDR3 region has 15 residues. The J segment lost 0 bases and the V segment lost 7 bases, leaving 2 bases of the junction unmatched. The CDR3 is CASMSGRANTGELFF. CDR3 coding DNA: TGTGCCAGCATGAGCGGGAGGGCGAACACCGGGGAGCTGTTTTTT.